This T cell receptor (beta chain) was observed in a study of blood T cell repertoires in COVID-19. Study background: Samples taken during acute and convalescent COVID-19 were collected in the United States, Italy and Spain. Sources were T cells, B-cell-depleted T cells, or PBMCs; the material itself was cDNA or gDNA.

Per the authors' pipeline: Amplification of reference gene primers was used by the study to estimate nucleated cell counts. Profiled with immunoSEQ multiplex PCR; TCRdb holds only in-frame clones, not every one. Clonal size and the V and J genes are those of that table, whereas D and trimming came from the DNA. The sample has about 280,000 clones, approximately 86% seen once; the top ten hold about 8.6%. This CDR3 has 15 amino acids. Germline V gene lookup returns CDR1 SGHRS and CDR2 YFSETQ. V lost 4 bases, J lost 0 bases, and 3 bases stayed unmatched. Source material: peripheral blood. The V and J genes are TRBV5-1 and TRBJ2-5, with 10 bases lining up with TRBD1. This clonotype was obtained from a man in his forties with active or convalescent COVID-19. The DNA of the CDR3 is TGCGCCAGCAGCCTGGGACAGGGGTACCAAGAGACCCAGTACTTC. The encoded protein is CASSLGQGYQETQYF. Full variable domain (missing parts from reference TRBV5-1 and TRBJ2-5): KAGVTQTPRYLIKTRGQQVTLSCSPISGHRSVSWYQQTPGQGLQFLFEYFSETQRNKGNFPGRFSGRQFSNSRSEMNVSTLELGDSALYLCASSLGQGYQETQYFGPGTRLLVL.